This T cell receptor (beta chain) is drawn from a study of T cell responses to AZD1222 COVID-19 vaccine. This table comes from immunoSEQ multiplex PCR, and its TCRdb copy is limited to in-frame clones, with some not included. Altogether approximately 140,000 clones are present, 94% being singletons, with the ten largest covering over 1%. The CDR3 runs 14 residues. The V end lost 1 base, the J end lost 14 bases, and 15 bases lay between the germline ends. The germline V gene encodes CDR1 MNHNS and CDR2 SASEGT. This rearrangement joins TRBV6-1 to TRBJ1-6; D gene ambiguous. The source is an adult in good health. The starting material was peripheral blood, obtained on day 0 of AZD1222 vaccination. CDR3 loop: CASSEDGPISALHF. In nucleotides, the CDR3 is TGTGCCAGCAGTGAAGACGGCCCTATCTCGGCCCTCCACTTT.